These 26 T cell receptor beta chains originate from one sample sequenced in a study of blood T cell repertoires in COVID-19. Generated by immunoSEQ multiplex PCR, the TCRdb table keeps only in-frame clones and is missing some. The sample carries about 70,000 clones, about four fifths recorded once. Sequencing used peripheral blood. These receptors came from a woman older than 75 with active or convalescent COVID-19.

This clone appeared a single time. V usage is TRBV5-1 and J usage is TRBJ1-3; D is perhaps TRBD1 (5 bases). Trimming cost V 4 bases and J 1 base, with 15 bases left between them. CDR1 is SGHRS and CDR2 is YFSETQ in the germline V gene. This CDR3 comprises 16 residues. Here the CDR3 DNA reads TGCGCCAGCAGCGTCCAGGGCTACCCTTCTGGAAACACCATATATTTT. Protein: CASSVQGYPSGNTIYF.

The rearrangement joins TRBV3-1 (or the pseudogene TRBV3-2) to TRBJ1-2; a weak D match, TRBD1 (5 bases). CDR3 length: 15 residues. Germline V gives CDR1 LGHDT, CDR2 YNNKEL (reference sequence). V was clipped by 4 bases and J by 7 bases, with 19 bases between them. The CDR3 sequence is CASSPVGGGESGYTF. The CDR3 nucleotides are TGTGCCAGCAGCCCTGTAGGAGGAGGGGAGAGTGGCTACACCTTC.

This clone was seen a handful of times. CDR3 in amino acids: CASSPHARGEDQPQHF. In nucleotides, the CDR3 is TGTGCCAGCAGCCCCCACGCAAGGGGCGAAGATCAGCCCCAGCATTTT. This rearrangement joins TRBV9 to TRBJ1-5, with D possibly TRBD1 on 5 matching bases. V was pared by 4 bases and J by 5 bases, with 19 bases between. This CDR3 contains 16 residues. Looked up from germline, CDR1 is SGDLS and CDR2 is YYNGEE. Variable domain in full (rest from reference TRBV9 and TRBJ1-5): DSGVTQTPKHLITATGQRVTLRCSPRSGDLSVYWYQQSLDQGLQFLIQYYNGEERAKGNILERFSAQQFPDLHSELNLSSLELGDSALYFCASSPHARGEDQPQHFGDGTRLSIL.

This chain links TRBV5-1 with TRBJ1-5, with a weak D call TRBD1 (5 bases). Germline-derived CDR1 and CDR2 are SGHRS and YFSETQ. The V end was cut by 5 bases, the J end by 1 base, with 7 bases between. The CDR3 extends over 13 amino acids. The CDR3 DNA reads as TGCGCCAGCAGGCGGGACAGCAATCAGCCCCAGCATTTT. Translated: CASRRDSNQPQHF. Combining the CDR3 with reference TRBV5-1 and TRBJ1-5 gives the whole variable domain KAGVTQTPRYLIKTRGQQVTLSCSPISGHRSVSWYQQTPGQGLQFLFEYFSETQRNKGNFPGRFSGRQFSNSRSEMNVSTLELGDSALYLCASRRDSNQPQHFGDGTRLSIL.

The sample holds a few counts of this clone. The rearrangement uses TRBV2 and TRBJ2-1; 9 nucleotides match TRBD1. In germline, CDR1 is SNHLY, CDR2 FYNNEI. The ends lost 9 bases at V and 3 bases at J; junction bases unmatched: 3. This CDR3 has 13 amino acids. Here the CDR3 DNA reads TGTGCCAGTAGGACAGGGGTCTACAATGAGCAGTTCTTC. This gives the protein CASRTGVYNEQFF. Together with reference TRBV2 and TRBJ2-1, the CDR3 gives the full variable domain: EPEVTQTPSHQVTQMGQEVILRCVPISNHLYFYWYRQILGQKVEFLVSFYNNEISEKSEIFDDQFSVERPDGSNFTLKIRSTKLEDSAMYFCASRTGVYNEQFFGPGTRLTVL.

The rearrangement uses TRBV5-1 and TRBJ2-5, with D uncertain. The CDR3 extends over 13 amino acids. CDR1 SGHRS and CDR2 YFSETQ come from the germline V gene. Deletions cut 2 bases from V and 5 bases from J, with 10 bases between. The CDR3 region has the DNA TGCGCCAGCAGCTTCCGGGTTGGGGAGACCCAGTACTTC. It encodes CASSFRVGETQYF. The variable domain in full, with the rest retrieved from reference TRBV5-1 and TRBJ2-5, is KAGVTQTPRYLIKTRGQQVTLSCSPISGHRSVSWYQQTPGQGLQFLFEYFSETQRNKGNFPGRFSGRQFSNSRSEMNVSTLELGDSALYLCASSFRVGETQYFGPGTRLLVL.

The gene calls are TRBV19 and TRBJ2-3; 9 bases fit TRBD2. CDR3 length: 15 amino acids. Germline loops: CDR1 LNHDA, CDR2 SQIVND (reference sequence). The V segment lost 10 bases and the J segment 5 bases; nucleotides outside the gene matches: 13. CDR3 loop: CATSGVAGGLDTQYF. DNA of the CDR3: TGTGCCACCTCCGGGGTTGCGGGAGGGCTAGATACGCAGTATTTT.

The sample holds a few counts of this clone. This chain's CDR3 is CAGLANTGELFF. The CDR3 DNA reads as TGTGCTGGACTGGCGAACACCGGGGAGCTGTTTTTT. V usage is TRBV28 and J usage is TRBJ2-2, with D perhaps TRBD2 (5 bases). This CDR3 contains 12 residues. CDR1 and CDR2 from the germline V gene are MDHEN and SYDVKM.

This clone was found a few times. This chain links TRBV11-1 with TRBJ2-2, with D unresolved. Trimming took off 1 base at V and 1 base at J, with 7 bases between the two ends. This CDR3 contains 15 residues. Looked up from germline, CDR1 is SGHAT and CDR2 is FQDESV (reference sequence). CDR3: CASSLVKLNTGELFF. The CDR3 coding sequence is TGTGCCAGCAGCTTAGTTAAACTGAACACCGGGGAGCTGTTTTTT.

The gene calls are TRBV14 and TRBJ1-1; D unclear. V dropped 0 bases and J dropped 1 base, with 9 bases sitting between them. The CDR3 contains 15 residues. The germline V gene encodes CDR1 SGHDN and CDR2 FVKESK. CDR3 sequence (DNA): TGTGCCAGCAGCCAAGATTCAGTCAGGAACACTGAAGCTTTCTTT. Amino acid sequence: CASSQDSVRNTEAFF.

The chain employs TRBV27 and TRBJ2-7; D may be TRBD2 (7 bases). There are 16 residues in the CDR3. Germline V gene sequence: CDR1 MNHEY, CDR2 SMNVEV (reference sequence). V dropped 3 bases and J dropped 3 bases, with 18 bases sitting between them. CDR3 sequence reads: CASSFSAGARSYEQYF. In DNA form, the CDR3 reads TGTGCCAGCAGTTTTTCTGCGGGGGCGCGGAGCTACGAGCAGTACTTC.

In this sample, this clone turned up once. The J gene is TRBJ2-7, the V gene TRBV5-4; possible D gene TRBD1, 6 bases. Trimming took 6 bases from V and 6 from J, leaving 19 bases between them. Germline lookup yields CDR1 SGHNT and CDR2 YYREEE (reference sequence). The CDR3 spans 14 residues. The CDR3: CASTPQGGSVEQYF. The CDR3 nucleotides read TGTGCCAGCACCCCACAGGGCGGTTCCGTCGAGCAGTACTTC.

The chain carries TRBV3-1 (or the pseudogene TRBV3-2) and TRBJ1-2; 9 nucleotides match TRBD1. Germline CDR1 LGHDT, CDR2 YNNKEL (reference sequence). This CDR3 region has 14 residues. The trim removed 3 bases at V and 8 bases at J, leaving 7 bases unmatched. This CDR3 reads CASSQIGQGKGYTF. The CDR3 region has the DNA TGTGCCAGCAGCCAGATAGGACAGGGGAAGGGCTACACCTTC.

This clone was seen just once. This chain links TRBV2 with TRBJ2-4; 9 positions match TRBD1. V shed 5 bases, J shed 4 bases, and the junction held 9 bases outside the gene matches. Germline CDR1 is SNHLY and CDR2 is FYNNEI. This CDR3 region has 16 residues. CDR3 nucleotides: TGTGCCAGCAGTCTTCCATTGGACAGGGGAAAAAACATTCAGTACTTC. It specifies CASSLPLDRGKNIQYF.

V and J are TRBV7-2 and TRBJ1-2, with 11 bases that match TRBD1. Germline V lookup: CDR1 SGHTA, CDR2 FQGNSA. The CDR3 spans 15 residues. The junction had 6 bases not matched to a gene; V was cut back by 4 bases and J by 5 bases. CDR3 protein: CASSSRDRGEYGYTF. CDR3 in DNA: TGTGCCAGCAGCTCCAGGGACAGGGGGGAGTATGGCTACACCTTC.

V is TRBV11-3 and J is TRBJ2-3; D is unresolved. Germline assignment: CDR1 SGHNT and CDR2 YENEEA. The length of the CDR3 is 15 residues. V lost 1 base to trimming and J lost 0 bases, with 8 bases between them. CDR3 amino acids: CASSLGLLSTDTQYF. The DNA of the CDR3 is TGTGCCAGCAGCTTAGGTCTCCTTAGCACAGATACGCAGTATTTT.

The V and J genes are TRBV10-3 and TRBJ2-5, with 7 bases aligning to TRBD2. Looked up from germline, CDR1 is ENHRY and CDR2 is SYGVKD. There are 14 residues in the CDR3. The V segment lost 2 bases and the J segment 4 bases; nucleotides outside the gene matches: 4. The CDR3 is CAISEMAGAETQYF. The CDR3 DNA is TGTGCCATCAGTGAGATGGCGGGAGCAGAGACCCAGTACTTC.

This chain connects TRBV5-1 to TRBJ2-3; 10 bases fit TRBD1. Germline V CDR1 and CDR2: SGHRS, YFSETQ. The CDR3 has 16 residues. With V trimmed by 0 bases and J by 3 bases, 4 bases remained unmatched. The CDR3 protein is CASSLGPGQGTDTQYF. CDR3 nucleotides: TGCGCCAGCAGCTTGGGCCCGGGACAGGGGACAGATACGCAGTATTTT.

This chain connects TRBV2 to TRBJ2-7; D is unclear. The CDR3 has 15 amino acids. V lost 7 bases and J 3 bases, leaving 19 bases between the germline ends. Germline values: CDR1 SNHLY, CDR2 FYNNEI. Written as DNA, the CDR3 is TGTGCCAGCAAAGCCCGAATTGGGCTGGGCTACGAGCAGTACTTC. Its protein is CASKARIGLGYEQYF.

V is TRBV7-6 and J is TRBJ1-1; the D gene is possibly TRBD1 (5 bases). Germline lookup yields CDR1 SGHVS and CDR2 FNYEAQ. Trimming took off 0 bases at V and 4 bases at J, with 9 bases between the two ends. The length of the CDR3 is 14 residues. This chain's CDR3 is CASSLAPGGTEAFF. Here the CDR3 DNA reads TGTGCCAGCAGCTTAGCGCCCGGGGGCACTGAAGCTTTCTTT.

This chain links TRBV30 with TRBJ1-3, with 7 positions matching TRBD1. J gave up 0 bases and V 2 bases, and 13 bases lay outside the gene matches. Germline-derived CDR1 and CDR2 are GTSNPN and SVGIG (reference sequence). The CDR3 length is 18 residues. The CDR3 DNA is TGTGCCTGGAGTTCTTTTTACTCCCGGGACAGCTCTGGAAACACCATATATTTT. Protein: CAWSSFYSRDSSGNTIYF.

The chain links TRBV11-3 to TRBJ2-5; 8 bases fit TRBD2. J lost 5 bases, V lost 3 bases, and 11 bases had no gene match. CDR1 is SGHNT, CDR2 YENEEA, per germline. The CDR3 totals 16 residues. CDR3 protein: CASSLGPGAGAETQYF. The CDR3 nucleotides read TGTGCCAGCAGCTTGGGCCCGGGAGCGGGGGCGGAGACCCAGTACTTC.

This chain links TRBV6-6 with TRBJ1-4, with 7 bases that match TRBD1. The J segment lost 7 bases and the V segment lost 6 bases, leaving 14 bases of the junction unmatched. The CDR3 length is 16 residues. Per germline, CDR1 MNHNY and CDR2 SVGAGI (reference sequence). CDR3 residues: CASSRGGTVSLEKLFF. The CDR3 nucleotides read TGTGCCAGCAGCAGAGGGGGGACAGTTTCCCTTGAAAAACTGTTTTTT.

V usage is TRBV3-1 (or the pseudogene TRBV3-2) and J usage is TRBJ1-2; the D gene is possibly TRBD1 (5 bases). CDR1 is LGHDT and CDR2 is YNNKEL in the germline V gene (reference sequence). The CDR3 has 14 amino acids. V lost 1 base and J lost 7, with 13 bases in between. Written as DNA, the CDR3 is TGTGCCAGCAGCCAAGGATGGCAGGGTGGTGGCTACACCTTC. Its translation is CASSQGWQGGGYTF.

The rearrangement links TRBV29-1 to TRBJ2-5; 16 positions agree with TRBD2. The CDR3 loop spans 17 amino acids. Germline CDR1 reads SQVTM; CDR2 reads ANQGSEA. The junction had 4 bases not matched to a gene; V was cut back by 3 bases and J by 0 bases. The CDR3 here is CSVEGLAGGRYQETQYF. The CDR3 DNA follows: TGCAGCGTTGAGGGACTAGCGGGGGGGAGGTACCAAGAGACCCAGTACTTC.

This chain connects TRBV10-3 to TRBJ2-7; TRBD2 matches at 11 bases. From germline, CDR1 is ENHRY and CDR2 SYGVKD. After removal of 7 bases from V and 2 bases from J, the junction contained 4 bases not matched to a gene. The length of the CDR3 is 14 residues. DNA for the CDR3: TGTGCCATCAATCCTAGCGGGGGGCCCTACGAGCAGTACTTC. It codes for CAINPSGGPYEQYF.